The present TCR beta chain was sequenced within a study of blood T cell repertoires in COVID-19. Study-wide context: The samples span acute and convalescent COVID-19 from the United States, Italy and Spain. Nucleic acid was either cDNA or gDNA, and it came from T cells, B-cell-depleted T cells, or PBMCs.

In the authors' workflow: Scientists estimated how many nucleated cells there were by amplifying reference gene primers. Here immunoSEQ multiplex PCR was the method, and the copy in TCRdb shows in-frame clones only, minus some. V and J calls and clone size are given by that table; D and trimming were obtained from the DNA. The sample holds more than 200,000 clones; 75% to 90% are singletons and the top ten take roughly 1.9%. The sample comprised peripheral blood. The receptor's source is a young man with active or convalescent COVID-19.

CDR3 sequence (DNA): TGTGCCAGCAGTGATGAAGCGGGGGCAGGGGAAAAACTGTTTTTT. Protein sequence: CASSDEAGAGEKLFF. The V and J genes are TRBV2 and TRBJ1-4; the D gene is possibly TRBD1 (6 bases). Germline CDR1 and CDR2: SNHLY and FYNNEI. This CDR3 comprises 15 residues. V shed 3 bases and J shed 8 bases, with 16 bases lying between them.